The present T cell receptor beta chain was sequenced within a study of radiation and T cells in renal cell carcinoma (dated by TCRdb to 2020 to 2021). For the study in its entirety: The samples were obtained from a clinical trial, where primary renal cell carcinomas were treated with 15 Gy stereotactic body radiation therapy and then removed by nephrectomy 4 weeks afterward. In total, 50 to 60 samples underwent TCR beta sequencing: about 26 tumors plus 27 peripheral blood samples. Across all 53 samples, 4 million to 5 million unique CDR3 nucleotide sequences encoding 2,658,974 unique CDR3 amino acid sequences were identified.

V is shortened by 1 base, J by 5 bases, and the region joining them spans 11 bases. The CDR3 has 14 amino acids, counting the end cysteine and phenylalanine. Only the CDR3 DNA is retained, 42 bases long and in frame from the first base. Looking up the germline V gene (reference sequence) yields CDR1 LNHNV and CDR2 YYDKDF. This clone was observed once. Its antigen target is currently unknown. No base quality values were provided; no much bigger clone lies one nucleotide off. Study-wide conclusions, independent of this receptor: Blood repertoire dynamics were not followed beyond 4 weeks after treatment. Top tumor clonotypes rose in blood from baseline to 2 weeks post-radiation, then contracted by 4 weeks, suggesting transient expansion of tumor-resident clones. Because the trial had a single-armed design, the trial could not examine how radiation dose or scheduling affected the TCR repertoire. Because pretreatment tumor biopsies were not available, the study could not determine whether clonotypes were already present within the tumor at baseline.

Following the manufacturer's recommendations, the immunoSEQ kit was used to generate TCR beta libraries from genomic DNA. For library preparation, a first multiplex PCR was performed with proprietary primers, followed by a second PCR in which unique barcodes were added, and bead cleanups were performed after each round. A kit-provided positive control reaction and a negative control reaction were included in every sample batch. The final libraries were assessed on an Agilent 4200 TapeStation D1000 ScreenTape, pooled by volume, and quantified by qPCR. An Illumina NextSeq500 fitted with a MidOutput 150-cycle cartridge performed the sequencing, running 156 Read1 cycles and 15 Index1 cycles with the kit's custom primers. The pooled library was loaded at 0.95 to 1 pM with about 20% PhiX control spiked in. The original methods were these. The vendor-processed data were analyzed in R, and a clonotype was defined as all T cells that share the same CDR3 nucleotide sequence. For clone abundance analyses, frequencies were normalized to the 10,000 most abundant clones per sample. Public T cell clones, which averaged fewer than five per sample, were excluded before analysis. Tumor-enriched and baseline blood-enriched clonotypes were defined by at least a 32-fold difference in abundance between compartments. A beta-binomial differential abundance model was used to identify clonotypes that expanded or contracted between blood time points. Similarity between tumor and blood repertoires was quantified using the Baroni-Urbani and Buser coefficient, and groups were compared with two-tailed Wilcoxon tests in R. TCRdb's version of the immuneACCESS table is confined to in-frame rearrangements and falls short of the full clone set. An unresolved V gene accounts for under half of the shortfall where checked; the remainder is of unknown origin. Clonal size and the V and J genes are those of that table, whereas D and trimming came from the DNA. This sample comprises 130,000 or so clones, roughly 83% of them detected only once. The leading ten clones occupy around 21% of the sample.

Explained via the paper, the time point label denotes: baseline pretreatment blood. What this sample's treatment or condition label stands for: 15 Gy SBRT to primary tumor, nephrectomy 4 weeks later. To follow tumor-enriched clonotypes, peripheral blood was collected serially from radiation-treated patients at baseline and again at 2 weeks and 4 weeks after SBRT. All patients had renal cell carcinoma with clear cell pathology. Genomic DNA for TCR sequencing was prepared using the QIAamp DNA Blood Mini Kit (Qiagen). The analyses included only samples that passed all quality control checks. Here the chain combines TRBV15 and TRBJ2-5; the D segment is perhaps TRBD1 or TRBD2, each sharing 6 matched bases. The sequence derives from a woman aged 50 to 65 with renal cell carcinoma. The material sequenced was blood, taken from a patient whose treatment included radiotherapy and nephrectomy. For the CDR3, the sequence is CATSRAGAGETQYF. The nucleotide sequence is TGTGCCACCAGCAGAGCGGGGGCCGGGGAGACCCAGTACTTC.